The 5 T cell receptor beta chains presented below share a single source sample, sequenced in a study of PD-L1 blockade in urothelial cancer. TCRdb's copy holds only in-frame clones and misses some; the assay was immunoSEQ multiplex PCR. The table lists around 40,000 clones, 85% to 90% of them singletons, with around 1.8% in the top ten. The sample in question was PBMCs, obtained around atezolizumab (anti-PD-L1) treatment. The receptors shown here come from a man in his sixties with urothelial cancer.

The chain combines TRBV7-3 with TRBJ2-6; no clear D. The CDR3 loop spans 18 amino acids. Trimming took off 1 base at V and 0 bases at J, with 13 bases between the two ends. Germline CDR1 is SGHTA and CDR2 is FQGTGA. The CDR3 sequence: CASSLRAGVLSGANVLTF. CDR3 DNA sequence: TGTGCCAGCAGCTTAAGGGCAGGCGTCCTCTCTGGGGCCAACGTCCTGACTTTC.

A few counts support this clone. J is TRBJ2-7 and V is TRBV5-1; D is possibly TRBD1 (5 bases). The CDR3 runs 14 residues. In germline, CDR1 is SGHRS, CDR2 YFSETQ. The V end lost 4 bases, the J end lost 0 bases, and 11 bases lay between the germline ends. This CDR3 reads CASSPTENSYEQYF. The CDR3 nucleotides are TGCGCCAGCAGCCCGACAGAAAACTCCTACGAGCAGTACTTC.

The rearrangement joins TRBV4-1 to TRBJ2-7; perhaps TRBD2 as D (6 bases). The end of the DNA is better explained by TRBJ2-5, so the J call may be wrong. The CDR3 has 13 residues. From germline, CDR1 is MGHRA and CDR2 YSYEKL. CDR3 region: CASSQSGQVTQYF. In DNA, the CDR3 is TGCGCCAGCAGCCAGAGCGGGCAGGTGACCCAGTACTTC.

The sample holds one count of this clone. The rearrangement joins TRBV11-3 to TRBJ1-1; perhaps TRBD1 as D (6 bases). The CDR3 length is 14 residues. V gave up 1 base and J gave up 2 bases, with 8 bases separating them. Germline CDR1 is SGHNT and CDR2 is YENEEA. CDR3 in amino acids: CASSLGQANTEAFF. For the CDR3, the DNA is TGTGCCAGCAGCTTAGGACAGGCTAACACTGAAGCTTTCTTT.

This clone came up once. The chain has TRBV18 and TRBJ1-1, with a weak D call TRBD1 (6 bases). V gave up 4 bases and J gave up 1 base, with 7 bases separating them. The CDR3 consists of 13 residues. Germline CDR1 and CDR2: KGHSH and LQKENI. The CDR3: CASSRTENTEAFF. CDR3 coding DNA: TGTGCCAGCTCACGGACAGAGAACACTGAAGCTTTCTTT.